This TCR beta chain was recovered during a study of blood T cell repertoires in COVID-19. In the original processing: Reference gene primer amplification in the assay estimated nucleated cell counts. Only in-frame clones appear in the TCRdb table, and some are missing; sequencing was by immunoSEQ multiplex PCR. The V and J calls and clone size come from that table; D and trimming were worked out from the DNA. Of approximately 220,000 clones in the sample, roughly nine tenths were seen once. Self-reported history from a screening survey and questionnaire set each donor's cohort. The germline V gene encodes CDR1 MGHRA and CDR2 YSYEKL. The CDR3 is 14 residues long. Trimming at V came to 6 bases and at J to 1 base, leaving 5 bases not matched to a gene.

The source is a woman younger than 30 in a cohort exposed to, infected with or recovered from COVID-19 (not recorded which). The source material was PBMCs or T cells enriched from blood (not recorded which). This sequence joins TRBV4-1 and TRBJ1-1; 7 bases agree with TRBD1. CDR3 in amino acids: CASRPGGGNTEAFF. CDR3 DNA: TGCGCCAGCAGACCAGGGGGAGGGAACACTGAAGCTTTCTTT.